These 2 T cell receptor beta chains were all obtained from the same sample, sequenced in a study of blood T cell repertoires in COVID-19. Produced via immunoSEQ multiplex PCR; TCRdb's table is partial and in-frame only. Here the sample spans 250,000 to 300,000 clones, roughly 80% being singletons. Sequencing was performed on peripheral blood. These receptor sequences come from a man aged 55 to 70 who had recovered from COVID-19.

The chain uses TRBV7-9 and TRBJ2-2; 10 bases align to TRBD1. The CDR3 is 15 amino acids. V dropped 8 bases and J dropped 4; count of bases not matched to a gene: 7. Per germline, CDR1 SEHNR and CDR2 FQNEAQ (reference sequence). In nucleotides, the CDR3 is TGTGCCAGCCCTGCCGGGACAGGGGTCACCGGGGAGCTGTTTTTT. It yields the protein CASPAGTGVTGELFF.

This clone came up a few times. The chain couples TRBV4-2 to TRBJ1-6; 8 bases agree with TRBD1. The CDR3 totals 15 residues. The germline CDR1 and CDR2 sequences are LGHNA and YNFKEQ. Trimming at V came to 2 bases and at J to 6 bases, leaving 3 bases not matched to a gene. Here the CDR3 reads CASSQFQGANSPLHF. Written as DNA, the CDR3 is TGTGCCAGCAGCCAATTTCAGGGGGCTAATTCACCCCTCCACTTT.